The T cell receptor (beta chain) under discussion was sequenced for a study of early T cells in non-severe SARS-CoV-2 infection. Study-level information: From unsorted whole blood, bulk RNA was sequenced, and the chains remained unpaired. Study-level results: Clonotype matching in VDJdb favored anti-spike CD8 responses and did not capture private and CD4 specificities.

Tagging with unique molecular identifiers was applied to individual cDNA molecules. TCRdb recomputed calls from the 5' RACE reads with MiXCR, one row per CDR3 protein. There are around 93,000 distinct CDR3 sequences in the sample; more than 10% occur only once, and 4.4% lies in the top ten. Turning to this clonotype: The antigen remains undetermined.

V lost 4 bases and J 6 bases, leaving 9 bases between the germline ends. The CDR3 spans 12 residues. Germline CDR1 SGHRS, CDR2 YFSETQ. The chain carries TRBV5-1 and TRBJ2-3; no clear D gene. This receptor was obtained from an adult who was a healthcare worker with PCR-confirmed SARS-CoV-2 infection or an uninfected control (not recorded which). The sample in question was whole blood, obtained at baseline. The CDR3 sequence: CASSHLQDTQYF. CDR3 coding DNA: TGCGCCAGCAGCCATCTACAGGATACGCAGTATTTT.